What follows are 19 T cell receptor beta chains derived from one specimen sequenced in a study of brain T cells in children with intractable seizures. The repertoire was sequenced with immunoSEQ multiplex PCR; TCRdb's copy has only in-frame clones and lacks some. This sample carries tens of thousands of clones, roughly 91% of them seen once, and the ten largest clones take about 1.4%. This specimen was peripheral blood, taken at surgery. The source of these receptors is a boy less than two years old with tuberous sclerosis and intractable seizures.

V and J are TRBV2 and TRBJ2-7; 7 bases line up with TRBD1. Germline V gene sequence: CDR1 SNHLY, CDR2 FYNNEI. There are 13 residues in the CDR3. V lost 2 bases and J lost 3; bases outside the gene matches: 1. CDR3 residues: CASSEWTGYEQYF. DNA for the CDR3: TGTGCCAGCAGTGAATGGACAGGCTACGAGCAGTACTTC.

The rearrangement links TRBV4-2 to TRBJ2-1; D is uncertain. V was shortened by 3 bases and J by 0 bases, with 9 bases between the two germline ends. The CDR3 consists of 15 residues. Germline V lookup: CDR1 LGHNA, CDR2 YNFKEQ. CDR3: CASSHVRSSYNEQFF. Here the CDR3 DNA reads TGTGCCAGCAGCCATGTCAGGAGCTCCTACAATGAGCAGTTCTTC.

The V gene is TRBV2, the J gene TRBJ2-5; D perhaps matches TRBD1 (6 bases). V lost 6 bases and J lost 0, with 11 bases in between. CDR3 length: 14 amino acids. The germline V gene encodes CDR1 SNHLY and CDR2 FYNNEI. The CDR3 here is CASRNRANQETQYF. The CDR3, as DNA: TGTGCCAGCAGGAACAGGGCCAACCAAGAGACCCAGTACTTC.

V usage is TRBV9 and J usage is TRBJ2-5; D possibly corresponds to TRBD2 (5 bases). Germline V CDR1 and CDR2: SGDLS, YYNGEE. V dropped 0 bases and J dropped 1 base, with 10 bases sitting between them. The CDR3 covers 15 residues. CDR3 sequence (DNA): TGTGCCAGCAGCGTAGACGGAGGATTCCAAGAGACCCAGTACTTC. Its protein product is CASSVDGGFQETQYF.

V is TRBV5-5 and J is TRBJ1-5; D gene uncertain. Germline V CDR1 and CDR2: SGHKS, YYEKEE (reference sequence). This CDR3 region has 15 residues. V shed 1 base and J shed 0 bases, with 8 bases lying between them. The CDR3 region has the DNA TGTGCCAGCAGCTTGTTAGATGATAGCAATCAGCCCCAGCATTTT. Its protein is CASSLLDDSNQPQHF.

The CDR3 DNA is TGTGCCAGCACGTGGACGAACACCGGGGAGCTGTTTTTT. This sequence encodes CASTWTNTGELFF. The chain carries TRBV6-6 and TRBJ2-2; D is undetermined. The CDR3 covers 13 residues. V was trimmed by 7 bases and J by 0 bases, leaving 6 bases between them. Germline loops: CDR1 MNHNY, CDR2 SVGAGI (reference sequence).

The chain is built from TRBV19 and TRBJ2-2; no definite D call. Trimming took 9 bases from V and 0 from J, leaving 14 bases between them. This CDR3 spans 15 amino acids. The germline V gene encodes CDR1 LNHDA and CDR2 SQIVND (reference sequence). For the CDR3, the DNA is TGTGCCAGCCGCTTCCCCGTTCCGAACACCGGGGAGCTGTTTTTT. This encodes CASRFPVPNTGELFF.

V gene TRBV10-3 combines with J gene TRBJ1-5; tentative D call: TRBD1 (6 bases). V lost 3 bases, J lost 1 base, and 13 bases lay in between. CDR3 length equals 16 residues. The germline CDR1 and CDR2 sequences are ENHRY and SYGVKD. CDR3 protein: CAISEEGVDSNQPQHF. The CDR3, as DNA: TGTGCCATCAGTGAAGAGGGGGTTGACAGCAATCAGCCCCAGCATTTT.

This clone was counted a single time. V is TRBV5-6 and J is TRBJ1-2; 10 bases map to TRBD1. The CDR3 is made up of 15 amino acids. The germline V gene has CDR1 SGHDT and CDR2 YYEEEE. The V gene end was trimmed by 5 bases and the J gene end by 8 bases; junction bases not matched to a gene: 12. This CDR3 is CASSSDRGFFLGYTF. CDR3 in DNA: TGTGCCAGCAGTTCGGACAGGGGGTTTTTCCTAGGCTACACCTTC.

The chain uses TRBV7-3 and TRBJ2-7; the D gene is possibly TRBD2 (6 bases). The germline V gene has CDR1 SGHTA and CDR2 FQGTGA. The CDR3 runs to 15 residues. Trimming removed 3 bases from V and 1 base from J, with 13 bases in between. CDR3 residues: CASSLYGGVSYEQYF. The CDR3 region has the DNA TGTGCCAGCAGCTTGTATGGAGGGGTATCCTACGAGCAGTACTTC.

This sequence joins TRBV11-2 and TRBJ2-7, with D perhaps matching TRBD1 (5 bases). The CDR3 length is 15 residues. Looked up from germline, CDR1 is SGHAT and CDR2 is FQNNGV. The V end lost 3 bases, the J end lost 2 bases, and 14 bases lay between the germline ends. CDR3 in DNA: TGTGCCAGCAGCTTCCGGGTCCAAGGGGCCTACGAGCAGTACTTC. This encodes CASSFRVQGAYEQYF.

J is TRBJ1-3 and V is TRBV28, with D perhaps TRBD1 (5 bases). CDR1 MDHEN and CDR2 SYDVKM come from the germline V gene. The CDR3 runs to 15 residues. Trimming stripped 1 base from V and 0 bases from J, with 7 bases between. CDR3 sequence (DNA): TGTGCCAGCAGTTTATCAGGGATCTCTGGAAACACCATATATTTT. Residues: CASSLSGISGNTIYF.

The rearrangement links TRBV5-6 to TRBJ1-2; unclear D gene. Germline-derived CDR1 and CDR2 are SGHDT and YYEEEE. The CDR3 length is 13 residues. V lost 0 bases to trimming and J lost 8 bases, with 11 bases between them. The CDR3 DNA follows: TGTGCCAGCAGCTTGGAATTTGGCCGGGGCTACACCTTC. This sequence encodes CASSLEFGRGYTF.

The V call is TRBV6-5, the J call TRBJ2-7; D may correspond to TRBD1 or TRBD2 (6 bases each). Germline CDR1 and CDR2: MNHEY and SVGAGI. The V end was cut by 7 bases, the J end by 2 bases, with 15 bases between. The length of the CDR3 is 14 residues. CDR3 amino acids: CASTFSRGPYEQYF. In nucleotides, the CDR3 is TGTGCCAGCACCTTTTCCCGGGGGCCCTACGAGCAGTACTTC.

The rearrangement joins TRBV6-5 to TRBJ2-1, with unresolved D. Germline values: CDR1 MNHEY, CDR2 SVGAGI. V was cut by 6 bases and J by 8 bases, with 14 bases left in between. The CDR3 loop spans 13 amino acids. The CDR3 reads CASRLVGHYEQFF. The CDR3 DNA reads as TGTGCCAGCAGATTGGTAGGGCATTATGAGCAGTTCTTC.

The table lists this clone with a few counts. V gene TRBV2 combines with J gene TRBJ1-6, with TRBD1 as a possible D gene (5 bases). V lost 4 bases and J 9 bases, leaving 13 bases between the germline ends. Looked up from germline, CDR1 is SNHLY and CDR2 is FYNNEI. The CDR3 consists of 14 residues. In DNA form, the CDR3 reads TGTGCCAGCAGTGGCCAGGGAGTGGTTTCACCCCTCCACTTT. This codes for CASSGQGVVSPLHF.

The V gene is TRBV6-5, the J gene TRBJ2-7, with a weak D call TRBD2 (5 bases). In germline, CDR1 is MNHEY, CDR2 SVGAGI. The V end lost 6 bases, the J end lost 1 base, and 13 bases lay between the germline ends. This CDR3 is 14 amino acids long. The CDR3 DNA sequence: TGTGCCAGCAGCCGTGGGCGGGCGTCCTACGAGCAGTACTTC. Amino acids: CASSRGRASYEQYF.

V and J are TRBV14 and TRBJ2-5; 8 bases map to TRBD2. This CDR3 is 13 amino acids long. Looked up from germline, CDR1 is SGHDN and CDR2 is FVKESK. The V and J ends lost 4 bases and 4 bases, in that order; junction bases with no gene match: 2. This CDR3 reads CASSLAGGETQYF. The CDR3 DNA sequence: TGTGCCAGCAGCCTGGCGGGGGGAGAGACCCAGTACTTC.

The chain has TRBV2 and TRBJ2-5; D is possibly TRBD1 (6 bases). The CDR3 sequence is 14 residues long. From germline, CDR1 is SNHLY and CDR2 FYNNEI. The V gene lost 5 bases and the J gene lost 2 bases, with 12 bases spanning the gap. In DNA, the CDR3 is TGTGCCAGCAGTAGCCACAGGGTTCAAGAGACCCAGTACTTC. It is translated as CASSSHRVQETQYF.